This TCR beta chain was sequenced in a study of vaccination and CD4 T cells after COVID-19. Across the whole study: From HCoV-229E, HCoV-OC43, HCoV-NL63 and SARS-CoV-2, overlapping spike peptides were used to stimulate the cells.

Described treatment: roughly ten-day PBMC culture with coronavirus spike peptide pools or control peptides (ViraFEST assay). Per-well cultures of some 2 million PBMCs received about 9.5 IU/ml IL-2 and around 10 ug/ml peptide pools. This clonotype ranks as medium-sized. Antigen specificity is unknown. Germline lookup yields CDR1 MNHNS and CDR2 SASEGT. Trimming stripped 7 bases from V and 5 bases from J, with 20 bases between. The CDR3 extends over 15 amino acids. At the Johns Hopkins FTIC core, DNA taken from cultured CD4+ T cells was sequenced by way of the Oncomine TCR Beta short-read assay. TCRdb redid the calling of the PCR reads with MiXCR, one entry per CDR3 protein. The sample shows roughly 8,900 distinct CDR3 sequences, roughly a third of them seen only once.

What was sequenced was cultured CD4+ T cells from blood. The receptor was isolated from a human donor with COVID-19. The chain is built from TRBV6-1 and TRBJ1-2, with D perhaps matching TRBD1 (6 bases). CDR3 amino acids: CASTGPGGGSYGYTF. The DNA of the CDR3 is TGTGCCAGCACGGGCCCCGGTGGGGGCTCATATGGCTACACCTTC.